This T cell receptor (beta chain) originates from a study of low-dose radiotherapy and immunotherapy resistance in tumors. A constant-region primer paired with the V-primer adapter amplified TCRs over about 19 PCR cycles. In TCRdb, the reads were re-called with MiXCR into one record per CDR3 protein. This sample has approximately 52,000 distinct CDR3 sequences, with 33% found just once. This clonotype has ten or more counts. The CDR3 covers 17 residues. The germline V and J ends were trimmed by 0 bases and 6 bases, with 18 bases remaining between them. Documented time point: after trial treatment. Specified treatment: LDRT plus nivolumab, ipilimumab, low-dose cyclophosphamide and aspirin (RACIN trial). Every donor's regimen consisted of nivolumab, ipilimumab, aspirin, low-dose cyclophosphamide and low-dose radiotherapy.

The V gene is TRBV23-1, the J gene TRBJ2-1, with D perhaps TRBD1 or TRBD2 (5 bases each). TRBV23-1 is annotated as an ORF whose role is uncertain. This clonotype originated in a male donor with rectosigmoid adenocarcinoma. The input for sequencing was PBMCs, taken after low-dose radiotherapy plus immunotherapy. This CDR3 is CASSQSRAGVQRNEQFF. CDR3 DNA: TGCGCCAGCAGTCAATCCAGGGCGGGCGTACAGCGCAATGAGCAGTTCTTC.